This TCR beta chain was identified during a study of T cells in tuberculosis. Study in general: A South African cohort included IGRA-negative adolescents, latently infected IGRA-positive adolescents and adults with active tuberculosis. Whole-study results and caveats: Smaller distances to GMM-specific TCRs suggested their expansion in active tuberculosis.

Germline V lookup: CDR1 LNHDA, CDR2 SQIVND (reference sequence). This CDR3 contains 14 residues. The ends lost 6 bases at V and 4 bases at J; junction bases unmatched: 4. On this clone: Antigen unknown.

The protocol was immunoSEQ multiplex PCR, while the TCRdb copy is restricted to in-frame clones and leaves out a portion. Found here are about 25,000 clones, 95% to 96% of them singletons; the top ten hold more than 7.5%. The source is a donor aged 10-29 years with latent tuberculosis or without tuberculosis infection. The chain links TRBV19 to TRBJ1-2; the match to TRBD1 covers 11 bases. Sequenced input: PBMCs. The CDR3 bases are TGTGCCAGTAGGCCCGGGACAGGGGGCTATGGCTACACCTTC. Its protein product is CASRPGTGGYGYTF.